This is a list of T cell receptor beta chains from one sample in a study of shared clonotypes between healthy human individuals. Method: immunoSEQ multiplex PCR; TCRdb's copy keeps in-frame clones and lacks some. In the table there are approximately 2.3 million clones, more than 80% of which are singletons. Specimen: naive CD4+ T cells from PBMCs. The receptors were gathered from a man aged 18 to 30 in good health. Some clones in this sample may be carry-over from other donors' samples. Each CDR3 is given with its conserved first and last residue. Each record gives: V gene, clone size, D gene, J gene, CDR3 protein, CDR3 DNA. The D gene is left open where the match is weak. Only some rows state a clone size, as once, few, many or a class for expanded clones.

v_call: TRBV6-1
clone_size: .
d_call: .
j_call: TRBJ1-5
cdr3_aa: CASSLDPSSNQPQHF
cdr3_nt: TGTGCCAGCAGTTTAGATCCCAGCTCCAATCAGCCCCAGCATTTT

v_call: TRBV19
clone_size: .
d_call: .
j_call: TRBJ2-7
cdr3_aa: CASSIMDRAYEQYF
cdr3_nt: TGTGCCAGTAGTATAATGGACAGAGCCTACGAGCAGTACTTC

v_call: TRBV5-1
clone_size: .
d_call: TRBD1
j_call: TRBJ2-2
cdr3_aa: CASSYSGTANTGELFF
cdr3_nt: TGCGCCAGCAGCTATTCCGGGACAGCGAACACCGGGGAGCTGTTTTTT

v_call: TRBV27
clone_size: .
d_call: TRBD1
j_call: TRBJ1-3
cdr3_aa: CASSPTGVGNTIYF
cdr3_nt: TGTGCCAGCAGTCCGACAGGGGTCGGAAACACCATATATTTT

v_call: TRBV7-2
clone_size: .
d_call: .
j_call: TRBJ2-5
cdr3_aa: CASSITWHPQETQYF
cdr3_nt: TGTGCCAGCAGCATCACGTGGCATCCTCAAGAGACCCAGTACTTC

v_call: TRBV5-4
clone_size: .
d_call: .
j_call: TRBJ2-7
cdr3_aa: CASSSRSAVAYEQYF
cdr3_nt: TGTGCCAGCAGCTCACGATCGGCTGTTGCCTACGAGCAGTACTTC

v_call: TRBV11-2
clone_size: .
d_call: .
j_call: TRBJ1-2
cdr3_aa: CASSADPTGKEGYTF
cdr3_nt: TGTGCCAGCAGCGCCGACCCTACAGGGAAGGAGGGCTACACCTTC

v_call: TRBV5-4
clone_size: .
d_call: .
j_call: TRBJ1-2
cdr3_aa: CASSAGGEGQNYGYTF
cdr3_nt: TGTGCCAGCAGCGCTGGCGGGGAGGGGCAGAACTATGGCTACACCTTC

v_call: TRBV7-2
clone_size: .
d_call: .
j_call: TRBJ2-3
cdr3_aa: CASSLAGGGPPNTQYF
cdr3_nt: TGTGCCAGCAGCTTAGCGGGCGGCGGGCCCCCCAATACGCAGTATTTT

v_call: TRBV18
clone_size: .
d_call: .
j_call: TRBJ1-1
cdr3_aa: CASSSRLGGGNTEAFF
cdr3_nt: TGTGCCAGCTCATCCAGGCTCGGGGGTGGGAACACTGAAGCTTTCTTT

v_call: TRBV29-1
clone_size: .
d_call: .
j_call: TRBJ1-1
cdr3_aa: CSVEGRQGSTEAFF
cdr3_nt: TGCAGCGTTGAAGGGAGGCAGGGCAGCACTGAAGCTTTCTTT

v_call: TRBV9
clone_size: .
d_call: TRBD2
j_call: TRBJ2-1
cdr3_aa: CASSRSGRDNEQFF
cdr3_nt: TGTGCCAGCAGCCGTAGCGGGAGAGACAATGAGCAGTTCTTC

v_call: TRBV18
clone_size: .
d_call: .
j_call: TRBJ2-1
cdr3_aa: CASSPGGTYNEQFF
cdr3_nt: TGTGCCAGCTCACCGGGCGGAACCTACAATGAGCAGTTCTTC

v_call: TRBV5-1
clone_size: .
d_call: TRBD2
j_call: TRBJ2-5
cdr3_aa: CASSFRTSGSLRETQYF
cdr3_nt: TGCGCCAGCAGCTTCCGGACTAGCGGGAGTTTAAGGGAGACCCAGTACTTC

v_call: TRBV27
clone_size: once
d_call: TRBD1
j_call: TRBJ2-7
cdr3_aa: CASSKRMLVWDRGDWDREQYF
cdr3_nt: TGTGCCAGCAGCAAACGTATGCTGGTCTGGGACAGAGGCGATTGGGACCGCGAGCAGTACTTC

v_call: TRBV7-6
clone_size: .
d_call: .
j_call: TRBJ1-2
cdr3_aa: CASSLGSGSHYGYTF
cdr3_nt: TGTGCCAGCAGCTTAGGGTCGGGCAGTCACTATGGCTACACCTTC

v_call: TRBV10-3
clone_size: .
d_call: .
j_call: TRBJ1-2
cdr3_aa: CAISESTQYGYTF
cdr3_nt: TGTGCCATCAGTGAGTCGACACAATATGGCTACACCTTC

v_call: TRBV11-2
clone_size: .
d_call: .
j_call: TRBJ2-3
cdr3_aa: CASSLGSSTDTQYF
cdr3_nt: TGTGCCAGCAGCTTGGGGTCTAGCACAGATACGCAGTATTTT

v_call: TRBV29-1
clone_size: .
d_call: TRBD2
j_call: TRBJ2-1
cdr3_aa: CSVVVTSVLSSYNEQFF
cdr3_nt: TGCAGCGTTGTAGTGACTAGCGTCCTAAGCTCCTACAATGAGCAGTTCTTC

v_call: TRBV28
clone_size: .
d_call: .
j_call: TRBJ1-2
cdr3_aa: CASSRNTATNYGYTF
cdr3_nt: TGTGCCAGCAGCCGAAACACGGCAACTAACTATGGCTACACCTTC

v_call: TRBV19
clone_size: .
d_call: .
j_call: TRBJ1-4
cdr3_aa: CASSMEFGGVAEKLFF
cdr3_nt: TGTGCCAGTAGTATGGAGTTTGGGGGGGTTGCTGAAAAACTGTTTTTT

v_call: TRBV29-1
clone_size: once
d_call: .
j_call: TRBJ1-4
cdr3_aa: CSVKGRTNEKLFF
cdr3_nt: TGCAGCGTTAAGGGTAGGACTAATGAAAAACTGTTTTTT

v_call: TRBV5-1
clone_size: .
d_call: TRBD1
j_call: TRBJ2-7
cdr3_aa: CASSSRTGSDEQYF
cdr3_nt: TGCGCCAGCAGCTCTAGGACAGGGAGCGACGAGCAGTACTTC

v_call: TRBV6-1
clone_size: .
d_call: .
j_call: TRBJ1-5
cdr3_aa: CASSPIGDQPQHF
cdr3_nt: TGTGCCAGCAGCCCCATTGGTGATCAGCCCCAGCATTTT

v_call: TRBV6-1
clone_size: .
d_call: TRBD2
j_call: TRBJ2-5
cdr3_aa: CASSEGLAGYLETQYF
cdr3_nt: TGTGCCAGCAGTGAGGGACTAGCGGGATATTTAGAGACCCAGTACTTC

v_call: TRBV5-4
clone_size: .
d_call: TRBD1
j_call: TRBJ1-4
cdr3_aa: CASSIRQGPNEKLFF
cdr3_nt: TGTGCCAGCAGCATCAGACAGGGACCTAATGAAAAACTGTTTTTT

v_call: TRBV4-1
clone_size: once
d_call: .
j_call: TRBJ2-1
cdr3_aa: CASSQSKAVYNEQFF
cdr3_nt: TGCGCCAGCAGCCAAAGTAAAGCGGTCTACAATGAGCAGTTCTTC

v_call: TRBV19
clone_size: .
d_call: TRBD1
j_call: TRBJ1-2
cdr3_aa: CASSVQGDYGYTF
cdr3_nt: TGTGCCAGTAGCGTACAGGGGGACTATGGCTACACCTTC

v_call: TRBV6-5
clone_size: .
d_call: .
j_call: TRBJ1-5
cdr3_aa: CASSGSGHPNQPQHF
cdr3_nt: TGTGCCAGCAGCGGATCGGGCCACCCAAATCAGCCCCAGCATTTT

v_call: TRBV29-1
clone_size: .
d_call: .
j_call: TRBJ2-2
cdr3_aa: CSSGETGELFF
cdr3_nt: TGCAGCTCGGGGGAGACCGGGGAGCTGTTTTTT

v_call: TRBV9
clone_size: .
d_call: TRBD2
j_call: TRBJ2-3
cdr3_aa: CASSVGLAPSTDTQYF
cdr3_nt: TGTGCCAGCAGCGTAGGACTAGCTCCTAGCACAGATACGCAGTATTTT

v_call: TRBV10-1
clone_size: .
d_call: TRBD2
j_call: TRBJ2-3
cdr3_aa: CASRHIAGVGTDTQYF
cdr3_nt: TGCGCCAGCAGACACATAGCGGGAGTTGGCACAGATACGCAGTATTTT

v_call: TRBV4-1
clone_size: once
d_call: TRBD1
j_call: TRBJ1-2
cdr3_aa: CASSSGTGLYGYTF
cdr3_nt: TGCGCCAGCAGCTCCGGGACAGGTCTATACGGCTACACCTTC

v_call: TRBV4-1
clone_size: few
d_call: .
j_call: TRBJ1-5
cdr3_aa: CASSLYQGFNQPQHF
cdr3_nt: TGCGCCAGCAGCCTCTATCAGGGGTTCAATCAGCCCCAGCATTTT

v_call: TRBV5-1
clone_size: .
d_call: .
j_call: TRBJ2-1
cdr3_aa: CASSLVLRQTYNEQFF
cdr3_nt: TGCGCCAGCAGCTTGGTTTTGCGGCAAACCTACAATGAGCAGTTCTTC

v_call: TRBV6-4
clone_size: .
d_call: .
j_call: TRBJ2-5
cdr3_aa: CASRKGRGLVETQYF
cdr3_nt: TGTGCCAGCAGGAAAGGAAGGGGGTTGGTAGAGACCCAGTACTTC

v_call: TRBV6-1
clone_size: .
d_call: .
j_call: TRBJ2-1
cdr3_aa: CASRAGTVRWGQFF
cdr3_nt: TGTGCCAGCAGGGCGGGGACAGTCCGGTGGGGGCAGTTCTTC

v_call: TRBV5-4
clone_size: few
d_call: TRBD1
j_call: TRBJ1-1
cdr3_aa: CASSAGQGVTEAFF
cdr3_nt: TGTGCCAGCAGCGCGGGACAGGGTGTCACTGAAGCTTTCTTT

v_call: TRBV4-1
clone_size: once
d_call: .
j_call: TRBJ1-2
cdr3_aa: CASSQGGRHNYGYTF
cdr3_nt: TGCGCCAGCAGCCAGGGCGGACGGCATAACTATGGCTACACCTTC

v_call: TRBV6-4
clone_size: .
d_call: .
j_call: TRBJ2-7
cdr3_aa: CASSEQNYEQYF
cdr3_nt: TGTGCCAGCAGTGAACAGAACTACGAGCAGTACTTC

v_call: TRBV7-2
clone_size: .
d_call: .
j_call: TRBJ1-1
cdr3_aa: CASSPPKPEAFF
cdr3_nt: TGTGCCAGCAGCCCCCCAAAGCCTGAAGCTTTCTTT

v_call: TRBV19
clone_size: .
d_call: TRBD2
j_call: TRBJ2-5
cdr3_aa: CASSRYPSGGQETQYF
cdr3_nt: TGTGCCAGTAGTAGGTACCCTAGCGGGGGACAAGAGACCCAGTACTTC